A selection of T cell receptor beta chains follows, all from one sample in a study of beta chain features in type 1 diabetes. Sequencing was performed with immunoSEQ multiplex PCR; in TCRdb, only in-frame clones are kept and a portion is missing. The repertoire consists of roughly 380,000 clones, with about 19% occurring once and the leading ten covering under 0.05%. Material: naive CD4+ T cells from blood. The receptors shown here come from a woman aged 18-29 years in good health. CDR3s include the opening cysteine and the closing phenylalanine or tryptophan. The D gene is left open where the match is weak. Size is stated for part of the rows, as once, few or many counts, or as a class when the clone is expanded.

>few|TRBJ1-5|TRBV2|NA
TGTGCCAGCAGTGACCAGGGAAATTCGGGCAATCAGCCCCAGCATTTT
CASSDQGNSGNQPQHF
>NA|TRBJ1-1|TRBV19|NA
TGTGCCAGTAGTACAGGCGGGCTAATGGACACTGAAGCTTTCTTT
CASSTGGLMDTEAFF
>few|TRBJ2-7|TRBV4-2|TRBD2
TGTGCCAGCAGCCAACCTTGGGGGACTAGCGGGACCTACGAGCAGTACTTC
CASSQPWGTSGTYEQYF
>few|TRBJ2-5|TRBV4-1|NA
TGCGCCAGCAGCCCTCGAGTCGGGGAGACCCAGTACTTC
CASSPRVGETQYF
>few|TRBJ2-7|TRBV29-1|NA
TGCAGCGTTATCGAGTACTCCTACGAGCAGTACTTC
CSVIEYSYEQYF
>few|TRBJ2-7|TRBV4-2|TRBD2
TGTGCCAGCAGCCAAACTAGCGAGTCATCCTACGAGCAGTACTTC
CASSQTSESSYEQYF
>NA|TRBJ2-7|TRBV6-5|NA
TGTGCCAGCAGTTACTCCTCAGGGGCCTACGAGCAGTACTTC
CASSYSSGAYEQYF
>few|TRBJ2-2|TRBV5-1|TRBD2
TGCGCCAGCACCTTCTCCCTATCAGCGGGAGGCACCGGGGAGCTGTTTTTT
CASTFSLSAGGTGELFF
>NA|TRBJ2-7|TRBV6-5|TRBD1
TGTGCCAGCAGCTCCGGACAGGGGTCTCCCTACGAGCAGTACTTC
CASSSGQGSPYEQYF
>NA|TRBJ2-7|TRBV6-6|NA
TGTGCCAGCAGTTACGGCCAGTCTCCTGCCTACGAGCAGTACTTC
CASSYGQSPAYEQYF
>once|TRBJ1-2|TRBV5-1|TRBD1
TGCGCCAGCAGCTTGGGACAGGGGACTGGTGGCTACACCTTC
CASSLGQGTGGYTF
>NA|TRBJ1-2|TRBV4-2|NA
TGTGCCAGCAGCCAGCAGCACGGGGACTACGTCTATGGCTACACCTTC
CASSQQHGDYVYGYTF
>few|TRBJ2-1|TRBV5-4|NA
TGTGCCAGCAGCACGAATCGTGGGAGCTCCTACAATGAGCAGTTCTTC
CASSTNRGSSYNEQFF
>NA|TRBJ2-1|TRBV29-1|TRBD2
TGCAGCGTTGACCTGACTAGCGGGGGGGGTGAGCAGTTCTTC
CSVDLTSGGGEQFF
>NA|TRBJ1-1|TRBV5-4|NA
TGTGCCAGCAGCTTACTTCTGAACACTGAAGCTTTCTTT
CASSLLLNTEAFF
>NA|TRBJ2-7|TRBV18|TRBD2
TGTGCCAGCTCACCGCCTAGCGGGGGCCCCTACGAGCAGTACTTC
CASSPPSGGPYEQYF
>NA|TRBJ1-1|TRBV4-2|NA
TGTGCCAGCAGCCAGGAGGGCCCGAACACTGAAGCTTTCTTT
CASSQEGPNTEAFF
>NA|TRBJ2-2|TRBV5-1|NA
TGCGCCAGCAGCACAGTCCAGGGCACCGGGGAGCTGTTTTTT
CASSTVQGTGELFF
>few|TRBJ2-6|TRBV9|NA
TGTGCCAGCAGCGTAGGTCTTGGGGCCAACGTCCTGACTTTC
CASSVGLGANVLTF
>few|TRBJ2-1|TRBV30|NA
TGTGCCTGGAGAAGGGGTCCTTACAATGAGCAGTTCTTC
CAWRRGPYNEQFF
>few|TRBJ2-1|TRBV30|TRBD2
TGTGCCTGGAGTTTTCTAGCGGGATCCTACAATGAGCAGTTCTTC
CAWSFLAGSYNEQFF
>NA|TRBJ2-1|TRBV9|NA
TGTGCCAGCAGCGTCGGAGGGGCGATCAATGAGCAGTTCTTC
CASSVGGAINEQFF
>few|TRBJ1-1|TRBV30|NA
TGTGCCTGGAGGACAGGCCAGAACACTGAAGCTTTCTTT
CAWRTGQNTEAFF
>NA|TRBJ2-1|TRBV11-1|NA
TGTGCCAGCAGCTTAGCGCGAGGCGTAACTACCTACAATGAGCAGTTCTTC
CASSLARGVTTYNEQFF
>few|TRBJ2-1|TRBV30|TRBD2
TGTGCCTGGACTAGCGGGCCCTACAATGAGCAGTTCTTC
CAWTSGPYNEQFF
>few|TRBJ2-3|TRBV13|TRBD1
TGTGCCAGCAGCATCCGACAGGGTGGGAATACGCAGTATTTT
CASSIRQGGNTQYF
>NA|TRBJ2-3|TRBV2|NA
TGTGCCAGCAGTGGGGCAGCTAGCACAGATACGCAGTATTTT
CASSGAASTDTQYF
>NA|TRBJ2-3|TRBV15|NA
TGTGCCACCAGCAGAGATGGGGGGGCTGTCTTAGATACGCAGTATTTT
CATSRDGGAVLDTQYF
>few|TRBJ2-7|TRBV29-1|TRBD2
TGCAGCGTAGGCAATCCGACTAGCGGGAGTAACGAGCAGTACTTC
CSVGNPTSGSNEQYF
>NA|TRBJ1-1|TRBV14|NA
TGTGCCAGCACCCTCGTGTGGGGGGTGATGAACACTGAAGCTTTCTTT
CASTLVWGVMNTEAFF
>few|TRBJ2-7|TRBV9|TRBD2
TGTGCCAGCAGCGCCACCGGGACTAGCACCGAGCAGTACTTC
CASSATGTSTEQYF
>few|TRBJ2-7|TRBV30|NA
TGTGCCTGGAGTGTAAGCGGCACCTACGAGCAGTACTTC
CAWSVSGTYEQYF
>NA|TRBJ2-3|TRBV4-1|NA
TGCGCCAGCAGCCAAGAGGGACACCTCACAGATACGCAGTATTTT
CASSQEGHLTDTQYF
>few|TRBJ2-2|TRBV7-8|NA
TGTGCCAGCAGCTTCCAACCAGGAACGGGGGAGCTGTTTTTT
CASSFQPGTGELFF
>few|TRBJ2-1|TRBV10-3|TRBD1
TGTGCCATCAGTGGACAGGGTCAGAATGAGCAGTTCTTC
CAISGQGQNEQFF
>NA|TRBJ1-4|TRBV6-5|TRBD1
TGTGCCACCAGTTACCGGACAGGGTCCCAAGAGCAGTTTTTT
CATSYRTGSQEQFF
>few|TRBJ1-1|TRBV7-9|NA
TGTGCCAGCAGCCCCCCCGGGAACACTGAAGCTTTCTTT
CASSPPGNTEAFF
>NA|TRBJ2-1|TRBV29-1|TRBD2
TGCAGCGTTGAAGTAGTACTAGCGGGGCGCTCCTACAATGAGCAGTTCTTC
CSVEVVLAGRSYNEQFF
>NA|TRBJ2-2|TRBV5-1|NA
TGCGCCAGCAGCCCCGTCGGGAGCGGGGAGCTGTTTTTT
CASSPVGSGELFF
>NA|TRBJ1-2|TRBV14|NA
TGTGCCAGCAGCCAAGATTGGGCAGGGAGGAATGGCTACACCTTC
CASSQDWAGRNGYTF